The entry below describes one T cell receptor (beta chain). Its antigen remains undetermined. One base away there is no much larger clone; base qualities are not given. TCRbeta CDR3 regions were amplified from genomic DNA by means of the immunoSEQ Assay, a bias-controlled multiplex PCR. On the study's bioinformatics: Nucleated cell counts per sample were estimated from amplification of reference gene primers within the assay. To quantify the absolute abundance of each unique TCRbeta CDR3 rearrangement, sequence reads were collapsed and filtered. For each sample, productive Simpson clonality was calculated by taking the square root of Simpson's diversity index across productive rearrangements. The table was pulled from immuneACCESS by TCRdb, which kept in-frame rearrangements only. Such tables lose some clones; where checked, under half of the loss comes from unresolved V genes, and the rest has no known cause. The V and J calls and clone size are taken from that table; D and trimming were inferred from the DNA. In all, the sample holds around 270,000 clones, and 80% to 85% of those were seen once. Of the sample, 15% to 18% falls within the top ten clones.

One collaborating source in Seattle enrolled patients during active infection and followed them longitudinally through the course of disease. Each collaborating institution followed its own protocols to collect whole blood in K2EDTA tubes. For TCRbeta analysis, collaborators shipped samples in one of three forms: frozen whole blood, isolated PBMCs, or DNA extracted from either of those sample types. These data come from a study of blood T cell repertoires in COVID-19 (dated by TCRdb to about 2020). In terms of the full investigation: Samples covering the acute and convalescent phases of COVID-19 were provided by collaborators in the United States, Italy and Spain. The material from the prospective study consisted of cDNA or gDNA derived from T cells, B-cell-depleted T cells, or PBMCs. The dataset comprised deeply sampled blood TCRbeta repertoires from subjects exposed to, actively infected with, or recovered from COVID-19. The repertoires were released in a freely available public database meant as a resource for research on the immune response to SARS-CoV-2. The samples were drawn from the first 160 participants of the ongoing ImmuneRACE study and from over a thousand subjects provided by 6 global collaborators. Sample metadata almost always included a de-identified subject ID, COVID-19 status, age in years and sex. HLA class I and class II types, where available, came from metadata supplied by the sample provider rather than from assay-based typing.

Findings and caveats that apply to the study as a whole: How much clinical and demographic metadata was included differed by source and by participant, and the metadata was provided uncurated.

V trim: 0 bases; J trim: 6 bases; unmatched bases: 8. From a lookup of the germline V gene (reference sequence), CDR1 and CDR2 are SGHNT and YYREEE. From cysteine to phenylalanine, the CDR3 is 16 amino acids long. The only DNA kept is the CDR3, 48 bases in frame from the first base. In this chain, TRBV5-4 is recombined with TRBJ2-2, and TRBD1 aligns with 7 junction nucleotides. The receptor was derived from a person aged 65-85 years with COVID-19, enrolled during active disease. The sequenced sample was peripheral blood. The CDR3 region reads CASSLEIGQGAGELFF. The nucleotides are TGTGCCAGCAGCTTGGAAATAGGGCAGGGGGCCGGGGAGCTGTTTTTT.